Below, one T cell receptor beta chain is given with its context. Its antigen remains undetermined. One base away there is no much larger clone; base qualities are not given. The treatment or condition label, read with the paper, signifies: live attenuated yellow fever vaccine strain. At each blood-draw timepoint, two biological replicates of bulk PBMCs were collected. A standard Ficoll-Paque protocol was used to isolate PBMCs from peripheral blood. TriZol was used to extract RNA from bulk PBMCs, CD4 and CD8 fractions, and dextramer-positive and dextramer-negative fractions. Synthesis of TCR cDNA relied on 5'RACE template switching, a step that introduced a universal primer site along with unique molecular identifiers. Priming for cDNA synthesis came from both the TCR alpha and TCR beta constant segments. Libraries were amplified in two PCR steps, with sample barcodes and sequencing adapters added in the second step. Libraries were sequenced on Illumina HiSeq 2500 (2x100 bp) or NovaSeq (2x150 bp). On the study's bioinformatics: Demultiplexing of reads and collapsing into UMI consensus sequences were performed with MIGEC, and V(D)J alignment was carried out with MiXCR. Vaccine-responding clonotypes were defined with edgeR using replicate PBMC samples, requiring FDR below 0.01 and a log2 fold change above 5 up to day 15. Each bulk clonotype was labeled CD4 or CD8 based on which sequenced repertoire, CD4 or CD8, contained the clonotype at higher abundance. TCRdb redid the processing of the public reads, applying fastp at Q25 and MiXCR, and retained in-frame beta chains. Under each unique CDR3 protein, matching rows form one entry showing the most common genes and DNA. The V and J calls reflect TCRdb's pipeline rather than the authors' work. The sample table contains approximately 550,000 distinct CDR3 sequences; only one count was recorded for 19% of them. The ten largest clones add up to approximately 14% of the sample.

The CDR3, from cysteine to phenylalanine, totals 14 residues. Only the CDR3 region is kept as DNA, spanning 42 bases read in frame from base 1. The germline V gene (reference sequence) yields LNHDA for CDR1 and SQIVND for CDR2. V ends up 7 bases short and J 5 bases short, with an unmatched junction base count of 10. This specimen belongs to a study of T cells after yellow fever vaccination (dated by TCRdb to about 2019). Context from the whole study: Libraries from fractions with low cell numbers were prepared with the SMART-Seq v4 Ultra Low Input RNA kit. Bulk TCR alpha and beta repertoires were sequenced longitudinally to track T-cell clones before and after primary and booster YFV17D yellow fever vaccination. The cohort comprised two healthy male donors, one aged 18 to 30 and one aged 30 to 40 years. Bulk PBMC replicates and cell subsets were isolated from blood drawn at multiple timepoints before and after both primary and secondary immunization.

What the authors observed across the whole study: A small fraction of clonotypes appeared in both the CD4 and CD8 compartments, likely as a result of convergent recombination. Because abundant contaminating clonotypes from the bulk population could be contained in FACS-sorted repertoires, computational filtering was required. Compared with the primary T-cell response, the secondary T-cell response was weaker but faster, peaking on day 5 rather than day 15. After the booster, most clones that had expanded after primary vaccination were detected again (around 96% of CD4 and 70% to 90% of CD8), suggesting broad maintenance of memory. Only a couple of donors were included in the study, so the extent to which the findings can be generalized is limited.

The material was PBMCs, obtained 15 days after the yellow fever booster vaccination. The V and J segments used are TRBV19 and TRBJ2-7, and TRBD2 aligns with 8 junction nucleotides. This TCR derives from a man aged 30 to 45 who received the YFV17D yellow fever vaccine. The CDR3 reads as follows: CASKRGTSNHEQYF. The nucleotide sequence is given as TGTGCCAGTAAGAGAGGGACTAGTAATCACGAGCAGTACTTC.